This TCR beta chain was retrieved from a study of lymphopenia after photon versus proton radiotherapy (dated by TCRdb to about 2019). For the study in its entirety: The immunological effects of photon versus proton radiation therapy were compared in patients with gastrointestinal tumors who developed high-grade lymphopenia. The study aimed to characterize how the two radiation modalities differ in their impact on the immune system. The cohort included over 15 patients with gastrointestinal tumors who developed lymphopenia after receiving either photon or proton therapy. Findings and caveats that apply to the study as a whole: Relative stability during treatment was observed in proton-treated patients, whereas loss of naive T cells and TCR diversity and gain of effector/memory populations were observed in photon-treated patients. The survival association was assessed only in patients who died, and the authors presented better survival with proton therapy as a possibility rather than a demonstrated result. After the lymphocyte count nadir, repertoires from photon-treated patients showed oligoclonal expansion, particularly of CD8+ Temra cells, and this expansion drove the decline in diversity. Across the cohort, a larger post-nadir drop in TCR diversity was inversely correlated with overall survival time among patients who died.

A word on this clone: This clone's antigen is unknown. Qualities for individual bases were not recorded, and no much larger clone is one base off.

Trimmed from V: 7 bases; trimmed from J: 0 bases; junction bases lacking a gene match: 2. Spanning cysteine to phenylalanine, the CDR3 consists of 13 amino acids. The entry retains the CDR3 DNA only, 39 bases that are in frame from base 1. The germline V gene (reference sequence) supplies CDR1 GTSNPN and CDR2 SVGIG. The library relied on the immunoSEQ multiplex PCR assay. Deep sequencing of rearranged TCR beta loci, alongside multiparametric flow cytometry, was used to profile T cell repertoires. The table comes from immuneACCESS by way of TCRdb, which keeps in-frame sequences with V and J called. Part of the clones is missing from these tables; in studies checked, under half for an unresolved V gene and the rest for unknown reasons. The sample table contains tens of thousands of clones; only one count was recorded for just under 90% of them. The ten largest clones add up to more than 40% of the sample.

This clonotype was obtained from a woman aged 55-69 years with cholangiocarcinoma. Some clones in this sample may be carry-over from other donors' samples. The receptor chain draws on TRBV30 and TRBJ1-3; 8 bases in the junction line up with TRBD1. The sample in question was peripheral blood, obtained from a patient treated with proton-based radiotherapy. CDR3 sequence: CASRGLSGNTIYF. Here is the DNA: TGTGCCTCCAGGGGGCTCTCTGGAAACACCATATATTTT.